This T cell receptor beta chain is from a study of glioma-infiltrating T cells after dendritic cell vaccination. Turning to the study itself: Autologous tumor lysate-pulsed dendritic cell vaccination was given between about 2003 and 2013.

Before vaccination, two weeks after the third vaccination, and at progression, PBMC were collected. General observations from the study: Survival was not directly related to TCR clonality in these patients.

The primer mix had 60 V beta and 13 J beta primers. The table came from immunoSEQ multiplex PCR; TCRdb's copy has only in-frame clones and leaves some out. The sample has roughly 96,000 clones, around three quarters seen once; the top ten hold 6%. Germline-derived CDR1 and CDR2 are ENHRY and SYGVKD. Trimming shortened V by 6 bases and J by 3 bases, and 8 bases separated the two germline ends. This CDR3 region has 13 residues. This clone turned up a few times. What it binds is unknown. This specimen consisted of blood, obtained before dendritic cell vaccination. This TCR came from a human donor with glioblastoma. The rearrangement joins TRBV10-3 to TRBJ1-4; D is possibly TRBD1 (6 bases). Here the CDR3 reads CAIRGTPNEKLFF. CDR3 nucleotide sequence: TGTGCCATCAGGGGGACACCTAATGAAAAACTGTTTTTT.